The clone carrying this T cell receptor (beta chain) appeared many times. Germline values: CDR1 SGHRS, CDR2 YFSETQ. The V and J ends lost 4 bases and 1 base respectively, with 17 bases between them. This CDR3 is built from 17 residues. Participants with hyperthyroidism, aged 18 to 65, were newly diagnosed with under 2 months' duration. Orbital computed tomography, together with clinical symptoms, serum thyroxine, TRAb and thyroid ultrasound, was used for diagnosis. These data are taken from a study of Graves' ophthalmopathy and Graves' hyperthyroidism. Looking at the study overall: Before any treatment, peripheral blood was taken at the initial diagnosis.

Beta-chain TCR CDR3 regions were amplified from RNA transcripts. HTBI-primed RT-PCR formed the first round, and a multiplex PCR formed the second. TCRdb redid the calling of the multiplex PCR reads with MiXCR, one entry per CDR3 protein. Of about 390,000 distinct CDR3 sequences in the sample, about 17% were seen once. This chain links TRBV5-1 with TRBJ2-2; TRBD1 is a possible D gene (5 bases). Sequenced sample: peripheral blood. This TCR was sampled from an adult woman with stable Graves' hyperthyroidism. DNA for the CDR3: TGCGCCAGCAGCACGAAGGGGTCCTCGAGGAACACCGGGGAGCTGTTTTTT. It is translated as CASSTKGSSRNTGELFF.